These 29 T cell receptor beta chains came from one sample sequenced in a study of blood T cell repertoires in COVID-19. Produced via immunoSEQ multiplex PCR; TCRdb's table is partial and in-frame only. The sample includes 150,000 to 200,000 clones, more than 75% seen only once; the top ten take 18%. Sequencing was carried out using peripheral blood. These receptors were taken from a person aged 65 to 79 with COVID-19, enrolled during active disease.

V gene TRBV28 combines with J gene TRBJ2-7; D is ambiguous. The germline CDR1 and CDR2 sequences are MDHEN and SYDVKM. V was shortened by 3 bases and J by 6 bases, with 15 bases between the two germline ends. The CDR3 sequence is 14 residues long. DNA of the CDR3: TGTGCCAGCAGTTTTCGGCAAAAGCAGGCCGAGCAGTACTTC. Translation: CASSFRQKQAEQYF.

The chain has TRBV30 and TRBJ1-2, with unresolved D. This CDR3 comprises 13 residues. V lost 4 bases, J lost 4 bases, and 13 bases lay in between. Germline V gene sequence: CDR1 GTSNPN, CDR2 SVGIG (reference sequence). In DNA, the CDR3 is TGTGCCTGGACCAGAAACTACCGCTATGGCTACACCTTC. This sequence encodes CAWTRNYRYGYTF.

This chain connects TRBV5-4 to TRBJ2-5; possible D gene TRBD2, 6 bases. V lost 4 bases, J lost 2 bases, and 9 bases lay in between. Germline CDR1 SGHNT, CDR2 YYREEE (reference sequence). The CDR3 covers 13 residues. CDR3 sequence (DNA): TGTGCCAGCAGCCCGGGGGTACAAGAGACCCAGTACTTC. This sequence encodes CASSPGVQETQYF.

The chain employs TRBV27 and TRBJ1-4; 7 bases line up with TRBD1. Germline assignment: CDR1 MNHEY and CDR2 SMNVEV (reference sequence). This CDR3 spans 15 amino acids. J lost 11 bases, V lost 8 bases, and 17 bases had no gene match. The CDR3 loop reads CASLPTGSVMKKLFF. The CDR3 DNA sequence: TGTGCCAGCTTGCCGACAGGGTCGGTAATGAAGAAACTGTTTTTT.

The V and J genes are TRBV12-3 or TRBV12-4 and TRBJ2-7, with D possibly matching TRBD1 (6 bases). The CDR3 is 13 residues long. Deletions cut 3 bases from V and 2 bases from J, with 8 bases between. DNA for the CDR3: TGTGCCAGCAGTTTGTCAGGGGCCTACGAGCAGTACTTC. It translates to CASSLSGAYEQYF.

To note about this clone: Relative to the germline gene, one junction end is altered; a read error may explain this. This rearrangement joins TRBV4-1 to TRBJ2-7; TRBD1 matches 8 bases. CDR1 and CDR2 from the germline V gene are MGHRA and YSYEKL. The CDR3 has 10 amino acids. CDR3 residues: CASSRTGTWF. The CDR3 coding sequence is TGCGCCAGCAGCCGGACAGGGACGTGGTTC.

The chain joins TRBV2 to TRBJ1-1, with 10 bases fitting TRBD1. V gave up 11 bases and J gave up 5 bases; unmatched junction bases: 17. The germline gives CDR1 SNHLY, CDR2 FYNNEI. This CDR3 has 16 amino acids. The CDR3 bases are TGTGCCCGCGAGGGGGGACAGGGGAACGGTGGGACTGAAGCTTTCTTT. As protein: CAREGGQGNGGTEAFF.

This clone has a handful of counts. This sequence joins TRBV6-7 and TRBJ1-5, with a weak D call TRBD1 (6 bases). TRBV6-7 qualifies as an ORF whose function is uncertain. CDR3 size: 14 residues. Deletions cut 6 bases from V and 5 bases from J, with 14 bases between. The CDR3 loop reads CASSLGGGYQPQHF. DNA for the CDR3: TGTGCCAGCAGCCTAGGGGGAGGGTATCAGCCCCAGCATTTT.

V usage is TRBV28 and J usage is TRBJ2-7; 7 bases line up with TRBD2. The CDR3 spans 15 residues. CDR1 is MDHEN, CDR2 SYDVKM, per germline. With 3 bases clipped from V and 2 bases from J, the junction kept 7 bases outside the gene matches. The CDR3 nucleotides are TGTGCCAGCAGTTTGGGCGGGAGAACGACCTACGAGCAGTACTTC. Translating it yields CASSLGGRTTYEQYF.

This chain links TRBV10-3 with TRBJ1-2, with D perhaps TRBD1 (5 bases). Germline assignment: CDR1 ENHRY and CDR2 SYGVKD. Trimming took 4 bases from V and 0 from J, leaving 15 bases between them. The CDR3 has 16 residues. For the CDR3, the DNA is TGTGCCATCAGTGCTGGGGGGGGAAAAGCTAACTATGGCTACACCTTC. This translates into CAISAGGGKANYGYTF.

In this sample, this clone turned up a few times. The chain is built from TRBV15 and TRBJ2-4; 10 bases line up with TRBD2. The CDR3 covers 17 residues. CDR1 and CDR2 from the germline V gene are LNHNV and YYDKDF (reference sequence). The J segment lost 4 bases and the V segment lost 1 base, leaving 7 bases of the junction unmatched. The CDR3 region has the DNA TGTGCCACCAGCAGAGGCCTAGCGGGGGCCCAAAAAAACATTCAGTACTTC. It yields the protein CATSRGLAGAQKNIQYF.

V usage is TRBV7-2 and J usage is TRBJ2-5; D remains ambiguous. Per the germline V gene, CDR1 is SGHTA and CDR2 is FQGNSA. The CDR3 loop spans 13 amino acids. V was trimmed by 2 bases and J by 3 bases, leaving 7 bases between them. The CDR3 coding sequence is TGTGCCAGCAGCTTACCAGCGAAAGAGACCCAGTACTTC. It is translated as CASSLPAKETQYF.

This sequence joins TRBV7-2 and TRBJ1-1; D unresolved. The ends were cut back, 3 bases at V and 6 bases at J, with 11 bases in the middle. Germline-derived CDR1 and CDR2 are SGHTA and FQGNSA. This CDR3 is built from 13 residues. CDR3 amino acids: CASSLAEGSEAFF. DNA for the CDR3: TGTGCCAGCAGCTTGGCAGAGGGATCTGAAGCTTTCTTT.

The chain employs TRBV9 and TRBJ1-1; no firm D call. The germline V gene encodes CDR1 SGDLS and CDR2 YYNGEE. CDR3 length: 15 amino acids. Trimming stripped 0 bases from V and 6 bases from J, with 15 bases between. DNA for the CDR3: TGTGCCAGCAGCGTAGTTCGGGAATCAGACTCTGAAGCTTTCTTT. Translation gives CASSVVRESDSEAFF.

V and J are TRBV6-2 or TRBV6-3 and TRBJ1-5; TRBD1 might be the D (5 bases). This CDR3 comprises 15 residues. Trimming took 6 bases from V and 6 from J, leaving 18 bases between them. The germline V gene encodes CDR1 MNHEY and CDR2 SVGEGT. The CDR3 DNA follows: TGTGCCAGCAGCCGCCCCGGGGGGTTGGGTCAGCCCCAGCATTTT. Encoded protein: CASSRPGGLGQPQHF.

The V gene is TRBV4-3, the J gene TRBJ2-1; weak D call: TRBD2 (6 bases). V was shortened by 0 bases and J by 10 bases, with 22 bases between the two germline ends. Germline assignment: CDR1 LGHNA and CDR2 YSLEER. This CDR3 has 17 amino acids. The CDR3 region is CASSQDLWGLTTGEQFF. Here the CDR3 DNA reads TGCGCCAGCAGCCAAGATCTTTGGGGACTCACAACGGGCGAGCAGTTCTTC.

The rearrangement joins TRBV7-2 to TRBJ1-6, with D possibly being TRBD1 (5 bases). The CDR3 totals 13 residues. V was cut by 5 bases and J by 10 bases, with 12 bases left in between. Germline-derived CDR1 and CDR2 are SGHTA and FQGNSA. The CDR3 DNA follows: TGTGCCAGCAGCATCCCGGGGGACTCACCCCTCCACTTT. Residues: CASSIPGDSPLHF. Supplemented by reference TRBV7-2 and TRBJ1-6, the full variable domain reads GAGVSQSPSNKVTEKGKDVELRCDPISGHTALYWYRQSLGQGLEFLIYFQGNSAPDKSGLPSDRFSAERTGGSVSTLTIQRTQQEDSAVYLCASSIPGDSPLHFGNGTRLTVT.

This clone is a singleton in its sample. CDR3 protein: CASRRETSGSQTQYF. The CDR3 bases are TGTGCCAGCAGGAGGGAAACTAGCGGGAGCCAGACCCAGTACTTC. V is TRBV2 and J is TRBJ2-5; TRBD2 agrees at 11 bases. V was clipped by 6 bases and J by 6 bases; unmatched bases: 9. This CDR3 is built from 15 residues. CDR1 SNHLY and CDR2 FYNNEI come from the germline V gene.

J is TRBJ2-3 and V is TRBV19; maybe TRBD1 (5 bases). V lost 3 bases and J lost 2, with 12 bases in between. The germline gives CDR1 LNHDA, CDR2 SQIVND (reference sequence). The CDR3 covers 15 residues. The CDR3 protein is CASSIAQGNTDTQYF. CDR3 coding DNA: TGTGCCAGTAGTATTGCCCAGGGTAACACAGATACGCAGTATTTT.

In the case of this clone: The germline gene is not matched at one end of the junction; a read error may be the cause. The J gene is TRBJ2-1, the V gene TRBV9; 9 bases line up with TRBD2. The CDR3 contains 15 residues. CDR1 SGDLS and CDR2 YYNGEE come from the germline V gene. For the CDR3, the DNA is TGTGCCAGCAGCGCCGGGACTAGCCCCCGGAATGGGCAGTTCTTC. It specifies CASSAGTSPRNGQFF.

The genes are TRBV7-2 and TRBJ2-7, with D perhaps TRBD1 (6 bases). V was clipped by 5 bases and J by 1 base, with 12 bases between them. This CDR3 region has 14 residues. CDR1 is SGHTA, CDR2 FQGNSA, per germline. This CDR3 reads CASSKDSLSYEQYF. CDR3 nucleotides: TGTGCCAGCAGCAAGGACAGTTTATCCTACGAGCAGTACTTC.

The V call is TRBV30, the J call TRBJ1-6; D is unresolved. Germline V gene lookup returns CDR1 GTSNPN and CDR2 SVGIG (reference sequence). The CDR3 consists of 12 residues. Trimming shortened V by 1 base and J by 13 bases, and 11 bases separated the two germline ends. CDR3 nucleotide sequence: TGTGCCTGGAGTGGCTTTAGGGAGCCCCTCCACTTT. The encoded protein is CAWSGFREPLHF.

The chain couples TRBV27 to TRBJ1-3; TRBD1 matches at 7 bases. Germline values: CDR1 MNHEY, CDR2 SMNVEV (reference sequence). The CDR3 length is 17 residues. V dropped 5 bases and J dropped 0; count of bases not matched to a gene: 10. The CDR3 spells CASSTHWTGNSGNTIYF. The CDR3 coding sequence is TGTGCCAGCAGTACCCACTGGACAGGAAACTCTGGAAACACCATATATTTT.

This rearrangement joins TRBV6-4 to TRBJ1-4; 7 nucleotides agree with TRBD1. Germline CDR1 is MRHNA and CDR2 is SNTAGT. Germline trimming cut 5 bases from V and 12 bases from J; bases unmatched to any gene: 9. The CDR3 sequence is 13 residues long. The CDR3 DNA sequence: TGTGCCAGCAGTACTAACAGGGGCGAAGAACTGTTTTTT. Amino acids: CASSTNRGEELFF.

The chain carries TRBV5-6 and TRBJ2-7; D not resolved. Trimming took 0 bases from V and 3 from J, leaving 7 bases between them. The CDR3 covers 13 residues. From germline, CDR1 is SGHDT and CDR2 YYEEEE. The CDR3 protein is CASSLARSYEQYF. In nucleotides, the CDR3 is TGTGCCAGCAGCTTGGCTCGGAGCTACGAGCAGTACTTC.

This chain links TRBV7-2 with TRBJ1-1; 7 bases fit TRBD1. The V gene end was trimmed by 4 bases and the J gene end by 1 base; junction bases not matched to a gene: 3. CDR1 and CDR2 (germline): SGHTA, FQGNSA. This CDR3 region has 14 residues. CDR3 loop: CASSSRDRNTEAFF. CDR3 nucleotide sequence: TGTGCCAGCAGCTCGCGGGACAGGAACACTGAAGCTTTCTTT.

The chain couples TRBV4-3 to TRBJ2-5; unclear D gene. The V gene's germline CDR1 is LGHNA and CDR2 YSLEER. This CDR3 is 14 amino acids long. With 0 bases removed from V and 2 bases from J, the gap between germline ends came to 7 bases. The CDR3, as DNA: TGCGCCAGCAGCCAAGATGGAGTACAAGAGACCCAGTACTTC. Protein product: CASSQDGVQETQYF.

The chain joins TRBV28 to TRBJ2-1; no firm D call. V lost 8 bases to trimming and J lost 8 bases, with 10 bases between them. The CDR3 covers 11 residues. Looked up from germline, CDR1 is MDHEN and CDR2 is SYDVKM. In nucleotides, the CDR3 is TGTGCCAGCTCCCTTCAGGATGAGCAGTTCTTC. This codes for CASSLQDEQFF. Complete variable domain (other parts from reference TRBV28 and TRBJ2-1): DVKVTQSSRYLVKRTGEKVFLECVQDMDHENMFWYRQDPGLGLRLIYFSYDVKMKEKGDIPEGYSVSREKKERFSLILESASTNQTSMYLCASSLQDEQFFGPGTRLTVL.

The CDR3 DNA is TGTGCCAGCAGTTTAAGGGTTGAGGCAGGGACTGGCCTTATGGGCTACACCTTC. Encoded protein: CASSLRVEAGTGLMGYTF. The gene calls are TRBV28 and TRBJ1-2; possible D gene TRBD1, 5 bases. V lost 2 bases and J 8 bases, leaving 27 bases between the germline ends. Per germline, CDR1 MDHEN and CDR2 SYDVKM. The CDR3 is 18 residues long.